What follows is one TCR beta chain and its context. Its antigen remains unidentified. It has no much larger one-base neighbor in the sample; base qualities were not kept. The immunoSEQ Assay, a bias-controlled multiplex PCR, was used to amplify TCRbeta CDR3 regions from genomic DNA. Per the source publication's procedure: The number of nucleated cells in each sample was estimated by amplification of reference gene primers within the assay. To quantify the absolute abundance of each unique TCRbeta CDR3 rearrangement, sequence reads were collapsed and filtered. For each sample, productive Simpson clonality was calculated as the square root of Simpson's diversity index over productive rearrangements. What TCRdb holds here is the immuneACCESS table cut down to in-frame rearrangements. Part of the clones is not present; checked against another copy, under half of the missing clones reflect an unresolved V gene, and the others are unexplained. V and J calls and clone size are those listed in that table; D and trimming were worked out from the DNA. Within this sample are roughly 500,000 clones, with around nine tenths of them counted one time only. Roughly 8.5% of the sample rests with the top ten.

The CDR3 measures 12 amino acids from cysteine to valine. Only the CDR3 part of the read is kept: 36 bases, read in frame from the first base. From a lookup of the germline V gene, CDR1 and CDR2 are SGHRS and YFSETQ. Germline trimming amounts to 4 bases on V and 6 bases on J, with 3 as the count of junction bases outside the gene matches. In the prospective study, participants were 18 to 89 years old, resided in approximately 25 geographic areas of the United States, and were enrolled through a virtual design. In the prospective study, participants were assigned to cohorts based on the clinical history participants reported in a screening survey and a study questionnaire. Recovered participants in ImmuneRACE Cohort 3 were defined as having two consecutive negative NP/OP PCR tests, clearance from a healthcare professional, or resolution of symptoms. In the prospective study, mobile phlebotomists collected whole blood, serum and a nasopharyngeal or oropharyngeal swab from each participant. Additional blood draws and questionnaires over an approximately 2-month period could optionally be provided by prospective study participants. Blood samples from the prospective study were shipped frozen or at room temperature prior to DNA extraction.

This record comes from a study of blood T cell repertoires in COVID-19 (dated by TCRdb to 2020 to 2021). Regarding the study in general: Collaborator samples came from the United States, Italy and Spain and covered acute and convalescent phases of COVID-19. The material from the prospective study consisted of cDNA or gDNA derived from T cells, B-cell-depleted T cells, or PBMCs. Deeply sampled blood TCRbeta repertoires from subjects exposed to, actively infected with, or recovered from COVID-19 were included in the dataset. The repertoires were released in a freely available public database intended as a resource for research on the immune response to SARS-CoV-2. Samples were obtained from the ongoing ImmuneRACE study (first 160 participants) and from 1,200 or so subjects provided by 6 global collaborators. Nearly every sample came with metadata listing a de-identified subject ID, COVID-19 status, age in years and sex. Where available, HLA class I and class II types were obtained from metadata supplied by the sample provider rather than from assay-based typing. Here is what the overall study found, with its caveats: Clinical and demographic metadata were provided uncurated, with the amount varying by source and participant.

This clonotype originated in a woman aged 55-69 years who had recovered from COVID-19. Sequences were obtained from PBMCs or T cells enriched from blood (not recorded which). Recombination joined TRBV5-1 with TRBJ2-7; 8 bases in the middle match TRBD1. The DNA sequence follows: TGCGCCAGCAGCCCTGGACAGGGCGAGCAGTACGTC. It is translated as CASSPGQGEQYV.